A selection of T cell receptor beta chains follows, all from one sample in a study of blood T cells in healthy people across ages. TCRdb processed the 5' RACE reads anew with MiXCR; each CDR3 protein has one entry. The sample lists 700,000 to 950,000 distinct CDR3 sequences; over 45% were seen once. Source material: blood. The receptors derive from a man aged 25-40 years in good health. Each CDR3 is given with its conserved first and last residue. A D gene is named only where the DNA matches it firmly. Only part of the rows carry a size: once, few, many, or a class if the clone is expanded.

V	size	D	J	DNA	CDR3
TRBV3-1	NA	NA	TRBJ2-7	TGTGCCAGCAGCCTGGGCTGCTACGAGCAGTACTTC	CASSLGCYEQYF
TRBV4-1	NA	NA	TRBJ1-2	TGCGCCAGCAGCCAAGGTTTAGGGGCCAACTATGGCTACACCTTC	CASSQGLGANYGYTF
TRBV4-2	NA	NA	TRBJ2-3	TGTGCCAGCAGCCAATTTGCCAGCGATCTCACAGATACGCAGTATTTT	CASSQFASDLTDTQYF
TRBV7-2	few	TRBD1	TRBJ1-1	TGTGCCAGCAGCCGTGACAGGGGTGCTGAAGCTTTCTTT	CASSRDRGAEAFF
TRBV6-2/TRBV6-3	NA	NA	TRBJ1-2	TGTGCCAGCAGTTACTCGGGAATGGGCTATGGCTACACCTTC	CASSYSGMGYGYTF
TRBV6-5	NA	TRBD1	TRBJ2-7	TGTGCCAGCAGACCGGCTATGGGACAGGGAAACGAGCAGTACTTC	CASRPAMGQGNEQYF
TRBV3-1	few	NA	TRBJ2-5	TGTGCCAGCAGCCAAGTCGGAAATGAGCAGTACTTC	CASSQVGNEQYF
TRBV10-3	few	TRBD2	TRBJ2-1	TGTGCCACCGGACTAGCGGGAGGCCAAGAGCAGTTCTTC	CATGLAGGQEQFF
TRBV5-1	NA	TRBD1	TRBJ2-3	TGCGCCAGCAGCTTGGGACAGGGTTGGTCCGATACGCAGTATTTT	CASSLGQGWSDTQYF
TRBV20-1	NA	NA	TRBJ2-1	TGCAGTGCTAACCGGGACGCAACCTACAATGAGCAGTTCTTC	CSANRDATYNEQFF
TRBV7-3	NA	TRBD2	TRBJ2-5	TGTGCCACCCGAGTAGCGGGGGGGACTGAAGAGACCCAGTACTTC	CATRVAGGTEETQYF
TRBV11-2	few	TRBD2	TRBJ2-7	TGTGCCAGCAGCTTATTGGCGGGAGGTGGGTACGAGCAGTACTTC	CASSLLAGGGYEQYF
TRBV20-1	NA	NA	TRBJ2-1	TGCAGTGCCAGAGGGGGCTCCTACAATGAGCAGTTCTTC	CSARGGSYNEQFF
TRBV3-1	NA	TRBD1	TRBJ1-2	TGTGCCAGCAGCGCACAGGGGCCCAACTATGGCTACACCTTC	CASSAQGPNYGYTF
TRBV6-5	few	TRBD1	TRBJ2-3	TGTGCCAGCAAGGACAGGCGCATCTCAGATACGCAGTATTTT	CASKDRRISDTQYF
TRBV9	NA	NA	TRBJ2-1	TGTGCCAGCAGCTCCAGCGCGAGTGAGCAGTTCTTC	CASSSSASEQFF
TRBV5-1	NA	TRBD1	TRBJ1-6	TGCGCCAGCAGCCTCGGGGGACAGGGTGACTCACCCCTCCACTTT	CASSLGGQGDSPLHF
TRBV7-2	NA	TRBD2	TRBJ2-7	TGTGCCAGCAGCTTAGAAGGGACTAGCGGGAACTACGAGCAGTACTTC	CASSLEGTSGNYEQYF
TRBV6-2/TRBV6-3	NA	TRBD1	TRBJ2-7	TGTGCCAGCAGCTCGAGGGACTGGACAGGGATCTACGAGCAGTACTTC	CASSSRDWTGIYEQYF
TRBV9	few	NA	TRBJ1-2	TGTGCCAGCAGCGTAGTAACAGGCTATGGCTACACCTTC	CASSVVTGYGYTF
TRBV13	NA	NA	TRBJ1-2	TGTGCCAGCAGCTTAGGCATACAGGGTGTCACTTTTTATGGCTACACCTTC	CASSLGIQGVTFYGYTF
TRBV7-2	NA	NA	TRBJ1-2	TGTGCCAGCAGCTTACAGGCAGGCCCTGGCTACACCTTC	CASSLQAGPGYTF
TRBV2	once	NA	TRBJ1-1	TGTGCCAGCAGACGGGCCGAGGAGGGCACTGAAGCTTTCTTT	CASRRAEEGTEAFF
TRBV7-2	NA	NA	TRBJ2-3	TGTGCCAGCAGGCCCCCGAGCACAGATACGCAGTATTTT	CASRPPSTDTQYF